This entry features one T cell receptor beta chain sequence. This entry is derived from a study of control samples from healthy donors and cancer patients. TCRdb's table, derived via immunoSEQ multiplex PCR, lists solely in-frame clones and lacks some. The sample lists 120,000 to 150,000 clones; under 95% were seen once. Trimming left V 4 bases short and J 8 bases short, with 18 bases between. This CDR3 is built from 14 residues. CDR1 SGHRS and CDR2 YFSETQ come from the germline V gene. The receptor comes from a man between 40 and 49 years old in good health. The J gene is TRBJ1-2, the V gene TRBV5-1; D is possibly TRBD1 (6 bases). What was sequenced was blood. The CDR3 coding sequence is TGCGCCAGCAGCCTTGTGGACAGCCAAGGAGGCTACACCTTC. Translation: CASSLVDSQGGYTF.